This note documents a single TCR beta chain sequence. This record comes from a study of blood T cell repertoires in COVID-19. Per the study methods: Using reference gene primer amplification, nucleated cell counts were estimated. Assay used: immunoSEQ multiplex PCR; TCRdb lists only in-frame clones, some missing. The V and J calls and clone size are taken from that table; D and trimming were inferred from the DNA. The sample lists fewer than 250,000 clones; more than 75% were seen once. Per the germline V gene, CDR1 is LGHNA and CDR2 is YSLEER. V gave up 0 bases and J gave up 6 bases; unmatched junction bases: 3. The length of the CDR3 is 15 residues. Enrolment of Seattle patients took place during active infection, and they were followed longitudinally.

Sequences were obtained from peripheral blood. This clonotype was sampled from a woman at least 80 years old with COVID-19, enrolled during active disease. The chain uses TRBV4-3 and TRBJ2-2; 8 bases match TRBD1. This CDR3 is CASSQDRTGPGELFF. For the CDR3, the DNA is TGCGCCAGCAGCCAAGATAGGACAGGGCCCGGGGAGCTGTTTTTT.